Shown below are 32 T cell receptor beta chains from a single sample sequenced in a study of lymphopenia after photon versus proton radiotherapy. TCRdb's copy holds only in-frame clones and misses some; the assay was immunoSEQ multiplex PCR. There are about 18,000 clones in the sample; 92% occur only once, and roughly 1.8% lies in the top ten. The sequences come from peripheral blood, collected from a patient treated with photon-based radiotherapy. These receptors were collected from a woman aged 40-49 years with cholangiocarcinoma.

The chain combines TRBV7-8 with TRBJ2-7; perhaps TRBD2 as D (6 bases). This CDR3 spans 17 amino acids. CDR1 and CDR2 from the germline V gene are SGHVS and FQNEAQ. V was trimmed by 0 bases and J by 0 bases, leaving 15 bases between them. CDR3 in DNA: TGTGCCAGCAGCTTAGCCGGCTCTAGCGCTCGCTCCTACGAGCAGTACTTC. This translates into CASSLAGSSARSYEQYF.

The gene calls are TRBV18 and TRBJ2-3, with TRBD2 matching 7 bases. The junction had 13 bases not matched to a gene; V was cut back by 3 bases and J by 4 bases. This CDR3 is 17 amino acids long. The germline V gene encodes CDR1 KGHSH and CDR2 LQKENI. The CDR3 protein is CASSPGTRGGAADTQYF. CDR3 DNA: TGTGCCAGCTCACCGGGTACTCGCGGGGGAGCAGCAGATACGCAGTATTTT.

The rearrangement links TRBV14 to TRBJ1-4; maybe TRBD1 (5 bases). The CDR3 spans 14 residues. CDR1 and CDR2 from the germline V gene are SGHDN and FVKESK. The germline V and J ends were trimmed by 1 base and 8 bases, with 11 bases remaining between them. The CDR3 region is CASSQGARGEKLFF. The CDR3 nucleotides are TGTGCCAGCAGCCAAGGTGCTCGGGGGGAAAAACTGTTTTTT.

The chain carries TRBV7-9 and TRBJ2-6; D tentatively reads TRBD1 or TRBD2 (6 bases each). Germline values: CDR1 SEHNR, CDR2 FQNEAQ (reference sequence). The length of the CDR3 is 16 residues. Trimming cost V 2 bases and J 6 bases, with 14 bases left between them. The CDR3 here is CASSLIGGGLANVLTF. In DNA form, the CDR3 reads TGTGCCAGCAGCTTAATCGGGGGCGGATTGGCCAACGTCCTGACTTTC. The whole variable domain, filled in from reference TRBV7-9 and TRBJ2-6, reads DTGVSQNPRHKITKRGQNVTFRCDPISEHNRLYWYRQTLGQGPEFLTYFQNEAQLEKSRLLSDRFSAERPKGSFSTLEIQRTEQGDSAMYLCASSLIGGGLANVLTFGAGSRLTVL.

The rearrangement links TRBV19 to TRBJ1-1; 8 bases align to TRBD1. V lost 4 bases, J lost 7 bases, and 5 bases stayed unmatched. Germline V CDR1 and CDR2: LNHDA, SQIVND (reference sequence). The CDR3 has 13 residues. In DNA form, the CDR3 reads TGTGCCAGTAGTACCCGACAGGGGAATGAAGCTTTCTTT. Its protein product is CASSTRQGNEAFF.

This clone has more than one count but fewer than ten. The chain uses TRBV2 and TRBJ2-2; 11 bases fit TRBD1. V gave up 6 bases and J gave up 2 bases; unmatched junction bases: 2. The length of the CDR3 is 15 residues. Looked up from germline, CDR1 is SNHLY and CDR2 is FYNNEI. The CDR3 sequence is CASRDRGRNTGELFF. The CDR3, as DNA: TGTGCCAGCAGGGACAGGGGGCGTAACACCGGGGAGCTGTTTTTT. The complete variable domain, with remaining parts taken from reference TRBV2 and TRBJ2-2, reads EPEVTQTPSHQVTQMGQEVILRCVPISNHLYFYWYRQILGQKVEFLVSFYNNEISEKSEIFDDQFSVERPDGSNFTLKIRSTKLEDSAMYFCASRDRGRNTGELFFGEGSRLTVL.

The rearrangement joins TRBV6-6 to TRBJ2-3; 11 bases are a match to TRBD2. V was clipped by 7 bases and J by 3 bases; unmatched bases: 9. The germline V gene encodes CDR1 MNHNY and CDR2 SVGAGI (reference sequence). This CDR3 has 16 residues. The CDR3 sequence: CASNVLAGVGTDTQYF. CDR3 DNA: TGTGCCAGCAATGTACTAGCGGGAGTGGGTACAGATACGCAGTATTTT.

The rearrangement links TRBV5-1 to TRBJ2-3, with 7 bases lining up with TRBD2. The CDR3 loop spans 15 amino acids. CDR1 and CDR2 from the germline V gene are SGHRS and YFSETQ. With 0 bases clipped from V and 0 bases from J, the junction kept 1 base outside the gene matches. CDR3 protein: CASSLERGSTDTQYF. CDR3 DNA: TGCGCCAGCAGCTTGGAGCGGGGAAGCACAGATACGCAGTATTTT.

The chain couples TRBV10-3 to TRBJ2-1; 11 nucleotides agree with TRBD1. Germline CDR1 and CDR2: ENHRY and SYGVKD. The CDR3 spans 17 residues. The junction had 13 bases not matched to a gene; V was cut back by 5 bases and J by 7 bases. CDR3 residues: CAISTGQGAYVYNEQFF. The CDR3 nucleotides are TGTGCCATCAGTACCGGACAGGGGGCGTACGTATATAATGAGCAGTTCTTC.

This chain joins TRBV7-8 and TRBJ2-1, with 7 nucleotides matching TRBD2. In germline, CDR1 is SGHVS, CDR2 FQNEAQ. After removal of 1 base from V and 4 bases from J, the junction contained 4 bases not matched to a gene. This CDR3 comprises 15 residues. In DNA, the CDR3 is TGTGCCAGCAGCTTAGGGGGGGGGATTTACAATGAGCAGTTCTTC. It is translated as CASSLGGGIYNEQFF. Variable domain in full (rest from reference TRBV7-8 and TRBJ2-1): GAGVSQSPRYKVAKRGQDVALRCDPISGHVSLFWYQQALGQGPEFLTYFQNEAQLDKSGLPSDRFFAERPEGSVSTLKIQRTQQEDSAVYLCASSLGGGIYNEQFFGPGTRLTVL.

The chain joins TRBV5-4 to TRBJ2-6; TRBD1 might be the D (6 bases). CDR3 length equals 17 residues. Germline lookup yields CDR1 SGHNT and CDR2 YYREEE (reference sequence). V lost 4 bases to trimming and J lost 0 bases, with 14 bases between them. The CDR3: CASSPGQRLSGANVLTF. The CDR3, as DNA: TGTGCCAGCAGCCCGGGACAAAGACTCTCTGGGGCCAACGTCCTGACTTTC.

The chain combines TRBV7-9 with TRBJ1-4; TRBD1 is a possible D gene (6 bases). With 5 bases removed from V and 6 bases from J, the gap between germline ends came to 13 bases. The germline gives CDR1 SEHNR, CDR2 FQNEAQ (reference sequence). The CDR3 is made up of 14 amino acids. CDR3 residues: CASSPQGPDEKLFF. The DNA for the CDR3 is TGTGCCAGCAGCCCACAGGGCCCAGATGAAAAACTGTTTTTT.

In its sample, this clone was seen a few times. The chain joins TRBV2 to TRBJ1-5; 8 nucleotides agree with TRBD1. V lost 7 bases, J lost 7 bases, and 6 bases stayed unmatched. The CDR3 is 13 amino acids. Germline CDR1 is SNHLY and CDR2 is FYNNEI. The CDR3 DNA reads TGTGCCAGCAAAGGACAGGGAGCGCAGCCCCAGCATTTT. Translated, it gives CASKGQGAQPQHF. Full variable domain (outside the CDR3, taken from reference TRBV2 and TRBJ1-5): EPEVTQTPSHQVTQMGQEVILRCVPISNHLYFYWYRQILGQKVEFLVSFYNNEISEKSEIFDDQFSVERPDGSNFTLKIRSTKLEDSAMYFCASKGQGAQPQHFGDGTRLSIL.

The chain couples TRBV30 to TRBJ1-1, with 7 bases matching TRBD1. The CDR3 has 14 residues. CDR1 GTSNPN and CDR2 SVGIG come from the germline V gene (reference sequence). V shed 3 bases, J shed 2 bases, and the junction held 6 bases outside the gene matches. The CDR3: CAWRLWTGNTEAFF. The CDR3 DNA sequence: TGTGCCTGGAGGCTATGGACAGGAAACACTGAAGCTTTCTTT.

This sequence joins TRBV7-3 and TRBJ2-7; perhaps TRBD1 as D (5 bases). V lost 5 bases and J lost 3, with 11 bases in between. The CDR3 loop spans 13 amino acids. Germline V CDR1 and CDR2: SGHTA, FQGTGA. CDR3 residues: CASSATDSYEQYF. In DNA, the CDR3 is TGTGCCAGCAGCGCGACAGACAGCTACGAGCAGTACTTC.

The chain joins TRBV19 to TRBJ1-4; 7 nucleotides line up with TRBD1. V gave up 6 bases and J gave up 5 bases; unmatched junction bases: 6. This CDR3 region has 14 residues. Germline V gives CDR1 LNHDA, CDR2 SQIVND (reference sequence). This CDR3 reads CASRDRVGNEKLFF. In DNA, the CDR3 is TGTGCCAGTAGAGACAGGGTGGGGAATGAAAAACTGTTTTTT.

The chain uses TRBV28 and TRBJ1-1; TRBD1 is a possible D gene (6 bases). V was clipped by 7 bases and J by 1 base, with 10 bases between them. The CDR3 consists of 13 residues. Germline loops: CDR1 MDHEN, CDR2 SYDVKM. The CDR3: CASTGQTNTEAFF. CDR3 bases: TGTGCCAGCACCGGACAGACGAACACTGAAGCTTTCTTT.

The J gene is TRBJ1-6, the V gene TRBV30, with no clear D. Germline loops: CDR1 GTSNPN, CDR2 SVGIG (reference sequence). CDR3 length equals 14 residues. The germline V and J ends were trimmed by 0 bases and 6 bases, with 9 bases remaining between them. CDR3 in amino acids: CAWSVPGSNSPLHF. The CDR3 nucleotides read TGTGCCTGGAGTGTACCGGGAAGTAATTCACCCCTCCACTTT.

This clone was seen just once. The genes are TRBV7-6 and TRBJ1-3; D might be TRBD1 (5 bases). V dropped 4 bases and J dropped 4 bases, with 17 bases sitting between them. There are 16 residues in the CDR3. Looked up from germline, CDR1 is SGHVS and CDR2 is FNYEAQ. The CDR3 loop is CASSSGTPAGGNTIYF. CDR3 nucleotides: TGTGCCAGCAGCTCCGGGACTCCTGCCGGGGGAAACACCATATATTTT.

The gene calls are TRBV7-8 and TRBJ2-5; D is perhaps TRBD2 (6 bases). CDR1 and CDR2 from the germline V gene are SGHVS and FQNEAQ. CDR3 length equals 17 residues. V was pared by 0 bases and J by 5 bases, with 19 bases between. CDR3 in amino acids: CASSLAESSGSRETQYF. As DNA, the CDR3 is TGTGCCAGCAGCTTAGCGGAGTCGAGCGGGTCCAGGGAGACCCAGTACTTC. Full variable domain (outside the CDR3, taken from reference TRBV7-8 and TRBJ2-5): GAGVSQSPRYKVAKRGQDVALRCDPISGHVSLFWYQQALGQGPEFLTYFQNEAQLDKSGLPSDRFFAERPEGSVSTLKIQRTQQEDSAVYLCASSLAESSGSRETQYFGPGTRLLVL.

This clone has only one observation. The CDR3 here is CASSVNHRGLQPQHF. The CDR3, as DNA: TGTGCCAGCTCAGTGAATCACAGGGGGCTTCAGCCCCAGCATTTT. The chain carries TRBV18 and TRBJ1-5, with 9 bases lining up with TRBD1. Germline values: CDR1 KGHSH, CDR2 LQKENI. CDR3 length: 15 residues. The trim removed 5 bases at V and 6 bases at J, leaving 8 bases unmatched.

The CDR3: CAIRIGGGTEAFF. CDR3 DNA sequence: TGTGCCATACGGATAGGGGGGGGGACCGAAGCTTTCTTT. The V call is TRBV2, the J call TRBJ1-1, with D tentatively TRBD1 (6 bases). Trimming removed 10 bases from V and 8 bases from J, with 20 bases in between. Germline V gene lookup returns CDR1 SNHLY and CDR2 FYNNEI. This CDR3 region has 13 residues.

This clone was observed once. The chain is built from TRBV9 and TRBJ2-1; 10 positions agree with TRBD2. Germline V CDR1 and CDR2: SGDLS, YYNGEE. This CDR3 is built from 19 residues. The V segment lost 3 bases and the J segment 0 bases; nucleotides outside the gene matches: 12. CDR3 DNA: TGTGCCAGCAGCGGGACTTCCGGGACTAGCGTGAGCTCCTACAATGAGCAGTTCTTC. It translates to CASSGTSGTSVSSYNEQFF.

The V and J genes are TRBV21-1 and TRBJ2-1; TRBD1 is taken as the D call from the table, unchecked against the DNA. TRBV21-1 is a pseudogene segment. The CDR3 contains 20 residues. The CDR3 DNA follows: TGTGCCAGCAGCAAAGCGACAGGGGGTCCCCCAAGTAGCTCCTACAATGAGCAGTTCTTC. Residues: CASSKATGGPPSSSYNEQFF.

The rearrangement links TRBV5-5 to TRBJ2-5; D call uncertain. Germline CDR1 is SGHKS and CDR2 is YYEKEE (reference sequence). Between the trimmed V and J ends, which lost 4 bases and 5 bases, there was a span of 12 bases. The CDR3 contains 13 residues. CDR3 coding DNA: TGTGCCAGCAGCCCCTGGTTGGGCGAGACCCAGTACTTC. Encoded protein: CASSPWLGETQYF.

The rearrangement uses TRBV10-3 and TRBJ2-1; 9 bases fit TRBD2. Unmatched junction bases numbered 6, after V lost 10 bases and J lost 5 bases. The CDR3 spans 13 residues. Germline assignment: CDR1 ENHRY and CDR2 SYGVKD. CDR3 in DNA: TGTGCCACCGAGCGGGGGGCTGACAATGAGCAGTTCTTC. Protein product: CATERGADNEQFF.

CDR3: CASSTGNYEQYF. In nucleotides, the CDR3 is TGTGCCAGCTCGACAGGGAACTACGAGCAGTACTTC. This chain uses TRBV2 with TRBJ2-7; 7 positions match TRBD1. V shed 8 bases and J 3 bases; nucleotides not matched to a gene: 4. CDR1 is SNHLY and CDR2 is FYNNEI in the germline V gene. The CDR3 loop spans 12 amino acids.

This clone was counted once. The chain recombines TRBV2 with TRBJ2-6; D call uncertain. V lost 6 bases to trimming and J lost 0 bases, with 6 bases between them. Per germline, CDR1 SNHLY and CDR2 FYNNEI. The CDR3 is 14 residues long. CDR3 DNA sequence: TGTGCCAGCAGGTCGAGCTCTGGGGCCAACGTCCTGACTTTC. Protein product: CASRSSSGANVLTF. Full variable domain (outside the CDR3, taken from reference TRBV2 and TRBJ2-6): EPEVTQTPSHQVTQMGQEVILRCVPISNHLYFYWYRQILGQKVEFLVSFYNNEISEKSEIFDDQFSVERPDGSNFTLKIRSTKLEDSAMYFCASRSSSGANVLTFGAGSRLTVL.

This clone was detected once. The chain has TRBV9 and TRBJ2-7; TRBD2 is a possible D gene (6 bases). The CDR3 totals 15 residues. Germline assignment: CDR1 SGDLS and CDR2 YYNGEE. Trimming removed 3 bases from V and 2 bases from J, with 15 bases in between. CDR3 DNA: TGTGCCAGCAGCGCGACGTCGTCTAGCGCCTACGAGCAGTACTTC. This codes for CASSATSSSAYEQYF.

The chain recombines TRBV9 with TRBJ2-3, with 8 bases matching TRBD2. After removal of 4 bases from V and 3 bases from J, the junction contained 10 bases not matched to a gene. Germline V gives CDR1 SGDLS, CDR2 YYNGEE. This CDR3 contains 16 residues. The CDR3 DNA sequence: TGTGCCAGCAGCCCAGGACTAGCCCAGCATACAGATACGCAGTATTTT. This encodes CASSPGLAQHTDTQYF.

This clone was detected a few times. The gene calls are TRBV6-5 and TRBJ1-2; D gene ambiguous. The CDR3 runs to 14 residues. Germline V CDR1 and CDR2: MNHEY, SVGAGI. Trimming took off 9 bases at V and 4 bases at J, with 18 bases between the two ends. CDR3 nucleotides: TGTGCCAGTTATAACCTTGGGGAGGTCTATGGCTACACCTTC. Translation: CASYNLGEVYGYTF.

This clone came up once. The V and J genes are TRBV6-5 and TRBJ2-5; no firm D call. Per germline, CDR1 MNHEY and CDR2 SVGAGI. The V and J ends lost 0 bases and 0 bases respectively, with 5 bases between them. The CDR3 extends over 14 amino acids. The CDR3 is CASSYSPNQETQYF. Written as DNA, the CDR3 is TGTGCCAGCAGTTACTCTCCGAACCAAGAGACCCAGTACTTC.